This T cell receptor beta chain is from a study of shared clonotypes between healthy human individuals. Study information: Per donor, three plates held CD4 naive cells, three held CD4 memory, two held CD8 naive and one held CD8 memory.

Adult Caucasians living in Nashville, Tennessee made up all of the donors. The CDR3 totals 17 residues. Trimming took off 2 bases at V and 0 bases at J, with 11 bases between the two ends. Germline lookup yields CDR1 MDHEN and CDR2 SYDVKM. Sequenced by immunoSEQ multiplex PCR; TCRdb stores in-frame clones only, minus some. The repertoire holds about 600,000 clones, about 96% seen once, with 0.057% in the top ten. The specimen was naive CD4+ T cells sorted from blood. Stated subset: CD45RA+ positively selected. The gene calls are TRBV28 and TRBJ2-6; D might be TRBD1 (5 bases). The receptor comes from a woman between 25 and 40 years old in good health. CDR3 DNA sequence: TGTGCCAGCAGTTTAGAAAACAGGAGCTCTGGGGCCAACGTCCTGACTTTC. It encodes CASSLENRSSGANVLTF.